The 24 T cell receptor beta chains reported below all come from one sample, sequenced in a study of T cells in Graves' hyperthyroidism and ophthalmopathy. Amplified TCR beta CDR3 regions came from RNA transcripts. TCR CDR3 underwent first-round RT-PCR with the HTBI primer set. One entry per CDR3 protein results from TCRdb running MiXCR on the multiplex PCR reads. Of 640,000 or so distinct CDR3 sequences listed, approximately 15% were seen once; the top ten hold 7% to 9%. The sample was blood. These receptors were obtained from a woman under 30 with Graves' ophthalmopathy.

The table lists this clonotype with a few counts. This sequence joins TRBV9 and TRBJ1-1; D unresolved. Trimming took off 0 bases at V and 1 base at J, with 10 bases between the two ends. Per the germline V gene, CDR1 is SGDLS and CDR2 is YYNGEE. The CDR3 contains 15 residues. The CDR3 bases are TGTGCCAGCAGCGTAGAGGGCAGGACGAACACTGAAGCTTTCTTT. Its translation is CASSVEGRTNTEAFF.

CDR3 in DNA: TGTGCCATCAATAAGGACGGGGAGCAGTACTTC. It codes for CAINKDGEQYF. The V and J genes are TRBV10-3 and TRBJ2-7; D ambiguous. Germline CDR1 reads ENHRY; CDR2 reads SYGVKD. Trimming took off 7 bases at V and 7 bases at J, with 11 bases between the two ends. CDR3 length equals 11 residues.

Details on this clonotype: A much larger clone is a single base away; this may be a read error. As DNA, the CDR3 is TGTGCCAGCAGCCCCCGGGACAGGGGTCGGACACCCCCCCACTTT. Its protein product is CASSPRDRGRTPPHF. The V and J genes are TRBV9 and TRBJ1-6, with 10 bases matching TRBD1. This CDR3 spans 15 amino acids. In germline, CDR1 is SGDLS, CDR2 YYNGEE.

This clonotype was detected once. The chain is built from TRBV10-2 and TRBJ2-4; 9 nucleotides line up with TRBD2. Germline V gene sequence: CDR1 WSHSY, CDR2 SAAADI. J was trimmed by 3 bases and V by 0 bases; bases with no gene match: 3. The CDR3 totals 16 residues. The CDR3 region is CASSESLTSGKNIQYF. As DNA, the CDR3 is TGCGCCAGCAGTGAGTCGCTGACTAGCGGCAAAAACATTCAGTACTTC.

The gene calls are TRBV12-3 or TRBV12-4 and TRBJ1-1, with a weak D call TRBD1 (6 bases). V was trimmed by 5 bases and J by 7 bases, leaving 11 bases between them. The length of the CDR3 is 12 residues. The CDR3 DNA reads TGTGCCAGCAGTAGAGGACAGCTTGAAGCTTTCTTT. Encoded protein: CASSRGQLEAFF.

This clonotype was counted at least ten times. This sequence joins TRBV12-3 or TRBV12-4 and TRBJ1-4; D unclear. This CDR3 has 15 residues. V dropped 4 bases and J dropped 0 bases, with 9 bases sitting between them. CDR3 bases: TGTGCCAGCAGTTCTACGACGGCAACTAATGAAAAACTGTTTTTT. Translated: CASSSTTATNEKLFF.

In the case of this clonotype: The conserved phenylalanine or tryptophan normally closing the CDR3 is absent here, so this likely arose from a read error. This chain links TRBV11-3 with TRBJ2-7; unclear D gene. Trimming took off 4 bases at V and 2 bases at J, with 15 bases between the two ends. CDR1 and CDR2 (germline): SGHNT, YENEEA. There are 15 residues in the CDR3. CDR3 nucleotide sequence: TGTGCCAGCAGCTCCTATCAAAACCCAACCTACGAGCAGTACTCC. Its protein is CASSSYQNPTYEQYS.

The chain joins TRBV6-5 to TRBJ2-1, with D maybe TRBD1 (5 bases). The V gene's germline CDR1 is MNHEY and CDR2 SVGAGI. The V gene lost 0 bases and the J gene lost 9 bases, with 15 bases spanning the gap. The CDR3 loop spans 15 amino acids. In nucleotides, the CDR3 is TGTGCCAGCAGTTACTCTGGATCCCTCCAGGGTGAGCAGTTCTTC. Translated: CASSYSGSLQGEQFF.

The V gene is TRBV30, the J gene TRBJ2-1; 12 positions agree with TRBD2. Germline V lookup: CDR1 GTSNPN, CDR2 SVGIG (reference sequence). V trimming: 0 bases; J trimming: 10 bases; junction bases outside the gene matches: 10. The CDR3 contains 16 residues. Here the CDR3 reads CAWSVRRLAGVGEQFF. The CDR3 coding sequence is TGTGCCTGGAGTGTACGGAGACTAGCGGGAGTCGGGGAGCAGTTCTTC.

This clonotype appeared many times. The chain employs TRBV12-3 or TRBV12-4 and TRBJ2-1; 7 bases line up with TRBD2. V lost 7 bases and J lost 8; bases outside the gene matches: 11. The CDR3 contains 14 residues. The chain's CDR3 is CASITGGASYEQFF. DNA of the CDR3: TGTGCCAGCATCACGGGAGGCGCCTCGTATGAGCAGTTCTTC.

This clonotype has a count of ten or more. V is TRBV2 and J is TRBJ2-7, with 7 bases identical to TRBD1. From germline, CDR1 is SNHLY and CDR2 FYNNEI. This CDR3 region has 14 residues. V shed 4 bases and J 5 bases; nucleotides not matched to a gene: 8. The CDR3 DNA is TGTGCCAGCAGTGTAGGGGGCCGATTCCACGAGCAGTACTTC. It yields the protein CASSVGGRFHEQYF. Combining the CDR3 with reference TRBV2 and TRBJ2-7 gives the whole variable domain EPEVTQTPSHQVTQMGQEVILRCVPISNHLYFYWYRQILGQKVEFLVSFYNNEISEKSEIFDDQFSVERPDGSNFTLKIRSTKLEDSAMYFCASSVGGRFHEQYFGPGTRLTVT.

This clonotype showed up many times. The J gene is TRBJ2-7, the V gene TRBV7-9; the match to TRBD2 covers 9 bases. J lost 0 bases, V lost 5 bases, and 20 bases had no gene match. This CDR3 contains 20 residues. Looked up from germline, CDR1 is SEHNR and CDR2 is FQNEAQ (reference sequence). The CDR3 reads CASSAEPGLAPSDDSYEQYF. As DNA, the CDR3 is TGTGCCAGCAGCGCCGAACCGGGACTAGCTCCTTCAGATGACTCCTACGAGCAGTACTTC.

This clonotype occurred many times. The V gene is TRBV24-1, the J gene TRBJ2-1; 8 bases align to TRBD1. Germline loops: CDR1 KGHDR, CDR2 SFDVKD. The V and J ends lost 3 bases and 3 bases, in that order; junction bases with no gene match: 6. This CDR3 is built from 16 residues. The CDR3 DNA sequence: TGTGCCACCAGTGATCTCCGACAGGGGCGCTACAATGAGCAGTTCTTC. Translation gives CATSDLRQGRYNEQFF.

In this sample, this clonotype turned up many times. This sequence joins TRBV30 and TRBJ2-1, with TRBD2 matching over 11 bases. Germline CDR1 reads GTSNPN; CDR2 reads SVGIG (reference sequence). V shed 4 bases, J shed 5 bases, and the junction held 10 bases outside the gene matches. CDR3 length equals 16 residues. CDR3 amino acids: CAWTPLRGLADNEQFF. In nucleotides, the CDR3 is TGTGCCTGGACCCCCCTTAGGGGACTAGCGGACAATGAGCAGTTCTTC.

This clonotype was seen many times. V gene TRBV28 combines with J gene TRBJ2-7; D uncertain. V was shortened by 3 bases and J by 3 bases, with 12 bases between the two germline ends. The CDR3 extends over 14 amino acids. Germline assignment: CDR1 MDHEN and CDR2 SYDVKM. The CDR3 protein is CASSLRIHNYEQYF. CDR3 in DNA: TGTGCCAGCAGTTTGAGGATTCACAACTACGAGCAGTACTTC.

This clonotype is medium-sized within its sample. V usage is TRBV11-2 and J usage is TRBJ2-1; 10 bases agree with TRBD2. After removal of 1 base from V and 12 bases from J, the junction contained 12 bases not matched to a gene. CDR3 length: 16 residues. Germline V gives CDR1 SGHAT, CDR2 FQNNGV. In nucleotides, the CDR3 is TGTGCCAGCAGCTTAGTCGTGACTAGCGGGTCTCCGGGGCAGTTCTTC. Amino acid sequence: CASSLVVTSGSPGQFF.

This sequence joins TRBV14 and TRBJ1-1; 7 bases are shared with TRBD1. The CDR3 has 13 amino acids. The germline gives CDR1 SGHDN, CDR2 FVKESK. V lost 2 bases, J lost 5 bases, and 2 bases stayed unmatched. CDR3 bases: TGTGCCAGCAGCCAAACGACAGGGACTGAAGCTTTCTTT. Translation: CASSQTTGTEAFF.

V usage is TRBV20-1 and J usage is TRBJ2-1; the D gene is possibly TRBD2 (5 bases). Germline CDR1 is DFQATT and CDR2 is SNEGSKA (reference sequence). This CDR3 region has 14 residues. Deletions cut 6 bases from V and 7 bases from J, with 19 bases between. CDR3 residues: CSAPKASRENEQFF. CDR3 nucleotides: TGCAGTGCCCCCAAGGCCTCGAGGGAGAATGAGCAGTTCTTC.

The V and J genes are TRBV5-6 and TRBJ1-6, with 7 nucleotides matching TRBD1. CDR1 and CDR2 (germline): SGHDT, YYEEEE. The CDR3 length is 16 residues. V dropped 4 bases and J dropped 3; count of bases not matched to a gene: 7. The CDR3 reads CASSPSGDSYNSPLHF. The CDR3, as DNA: TGTGCCAGCAGCCCGTCGGGGGACAGCTATAATTCACCCCTCCACTTT.

The chain recombines TRBV20-1 with TRBJ2-7, with 8 bases matching TRBD2. There are 14 residues in the CDR3. Germline-derived CDR1 and CDR2 are DFQATT and SNEGSKA (reference sequence). The V segment lost 6 bases and the J segment 4 bases; nucleotides outside the gene matches: 11. CDR3 coding DNA: TGCAGTGCCTCCGCCCTAGCGGGCCCATACGAGCAGTACTTC. Its protein product is CSASALAGPYEQYF.

This clonotype was seen many times. The chain joins TRBV2 to TRBJ1-5; D not certain. Germline V gene sequence: CDR1 SNHLY, CDR2 FYNNEI. The CDR3 contains 14 residues. The V gene lost 4 bases and the J gene lost 5 bases, with 12 bases spanning the gap. The CDR3 bases are TGTGCCAGCAGTGTTTCTTCGGGTGATCAGCCCCAGCATTTT. The encoded protein is CASSVSSGDQPQHF.

This clonotype was observed many times. This sequence joins TRBV30 and TRBJ1-5, with unresolved D. Trimming cost V 6 bases and J 0 bases, with 9 bases left between them. The germline V gene encodes CDR1 GTSNPN and CDR2 SVGIG (reference sequence). CDR3 length equals 13 residues. The CDR3 loop is CACRLNSNQPQHF. The CDR3 DNA reads as TGTGCCTGCCGGCTGAATAGCAATCAGCCCCAGCATTTT. The full variable domain, with the rest looked up from reference TRBV30 and TRBJ1-5, is SQTIHQWPATLVQPVGSPLSLECTVEGTSNPNLYWYRQAAGRGLQLLFYSVGIGQISSEVPQNLSASRPQDRQFILSSKKLLLSDSGFYLCACRLNSNQPQHFGDGTRLSIL.

This clonotype appeared many times. The rearrangement links TRBV12-5 to TRBJ2-1; 7 positions agree with TRBD1. Germline CDR1 reads LGHNT; CDR2 reads FRNRAP. CDR3 length: 13 amino acids. V was pared by 4 bases and J by 9 bases, with 6 bases of the junction left unmatched. The CDR3, as DNA: TGTGCTAGTGGTTCCACGGACAGGACTGAGCAGTTCTTC. Residues: CASGSTDRTEQFF.

This clonotype has ten or more counts. The V gene is TRBV20-1, the J gene TRBJ1-1; unclear D gene. CDR1 and CDR2 (germline): DFQATT, SNEGSKA (reference sequence). Trimming left V 6 bases short and J 5 bases short, with 10 bases between. The CDR3 runs to 11 residues. CDR3 sequence (DNA): TGCAGTGCCCTAAAAGGGACTGAAGCTTTCTTT. Encoded protein: CSALKGTEAFF.